A selection of T cell receptor beta chains follows, all from one sample in a study of blood T cell repertoires in COVID-19. Method: immunoSEQ multiplex PCR; TCRdb's copy keeps in-frame clones and lacks some. This table has around 250,000 clones, roughly 85% appearing once. Source material: PBMCs or T cells enriched from blood (not recorded which). The origin of the receptors is a woman aged 50 to 65 with acute COVID-19. Each CDR3 is given with its conserved first and last residue. Fields, in order: CDR3 length, D gene, V gene, J gene, CDR3 protein. D genes are given only for firm matches.

cdr3_length: 15
d_call: .
v_call: TRBV18
j_call: TRBJ2-6
cdr3_aa: CASSPSSSGANVLTF

cdr3_length: 14
d_call: .
v_call: TRBV7-3
j_call: TRBJ1-1
cdr3_aa: CASSLTPRDTEAFF

cdr3_length: 16
d_call: TRBD2
v_call: TRBV7-2
j_call: TRBJ2-5
cdr3_aa: CASSGRLAGGQETQYF

cdr3_length: 14
d_call: TRBD1
v_call: TRBV19
j_call: TRBJ1-1
cdr3_aa: CASSTGQGAGRAFF

cdr3_length: 15
d_call: .
v_call: TRBV6-2/TRBV6-3
j_call: TRBJ1-1
cdr3_aa: CASSTVSRGRTEAFF

cdr3_length: 13
d_call: .
v_call: TRBV6-1
j_call: TRBJ1-6
cdr3_aa: CASSETVNSPLHF

cdr3_length: 12
d_call: .
v_call: TRBV18
j_call: TRBJ1-1
cdr3_aa: CASSGRRTEAFF

cdr3_length: 14
d_call: TRBD1
v_call: TRBV2
j_call: TRBJ2-2
cdr3_aa: CASSLTGGAGELFF

cdr3_length: 13
d_call: .
v_call: TRBV27
j_call: TRBJ2-7
cdr3_aa: CASSSDSSYEQYF

cdr3_length: 14
d_call: .
v_call: TRBV19
j_call: TRBJ2-3
cdr3_aa: CASSISGSTDTQYF

cdr3_length: 14
d_call: .
v_call: TRBV9
j_call: TRBJ2-2
cdr3_aa: CASSVVTDTGELFF

cdr3_length: 16
d_call: TRBD2
v_call: TRBV7-2
j_call: TRBJ2-1
cdr3_aa: CASSPSPSGGDNEQFF

cdr3_length: 12
d_call: TRBD1
v_call: TRBV27
j_call: TRBJ2-1
cdr3_aa: CASSDRGNEQFF

cdr3_length: 14
d_call: .
v_call: TRBV24-1
j_call: TRBJ1-5
cdr3_aa: CATSSSWSNQPQHF

cdr3_length: 16
d_call: TRBD1
v_call: TRBV15
j_call: TRBJ1-4
cdr3_aa: CATSTTPGQGNEKLFF

cdr3_length: 14
d_call: TRBD1
v_call: TRBV5-1
j_call: TRBJ2-7
cdr3_aa: CASSSGQAAYEQYF

cdr3_length: 16
d_call: .
v_call: TRBV21-1
j_call: TRBJ2-1
cdr3_aa: CASSKDGGGAGNEQFF

cdr3_length: 18
d_call: .
v_call: TRBV21-1
j_call: TRBJ2-1
cdr3_aa: CASSKGPGERGVYNEQFF

cdr3_length: 14
d_call: .
v_call: TRBV5-4
j_call: TRBJ1-1
cdr3_aa: CASSLVELNTEAFF

cdr3_length: 15
d_call: .
v_call: TRBV10-3
j_call: TRBJ1-5
cdr3_aa: CAISERAGNYQPQHF